One and the same sample provided the 5 T cell receptor beta chains below, sequenced in a study of cytomegalovirus exposure and HLA in healthy donors. PCR involved 60 Vbeta and 13 Jbeta primers. Libraries were prepared by immunoSEQ multiplex PCR; TCRdb keeps only in-frame clonotypes and omits some of them. This table holds about 75,000 clones. The material sequenced was PBMCs. The receptors were sampled from a man younger than 35 in good health and CMV-seropositive.

The chain employs TRBV29-1 and TRBJ1-1, with 7 bases aligning to TRBD1. The V and J ends lost 2 bases and 1 base, in that order; junction bases with no gene match: 7. The CDR3 is 15 amino acids. Germline values: CDR1 SQVTM, CDR2 ANQGSEA. CDR3 region: CSVERDRGPNTEAFF. CDR3 DNA sequence: TGCAGCGTTGAAAGGGACAGAGGACCGAACACTGAAGCTTTCTTT.

This chain links TRBV7-8 with TRBJ1-1, with D possibly being TRBD1 (6 bases). The germline V gene has CDR1 SGHVS and CDR2 FQNEAQ. CDR3 length: 14 amino acids. The ends were cut back, 5 bases at V and 0 bases at J, with 10 bases in the middle. The CDR3 DNA sequence: TGTGCCAGCAGCCTCCGGACAGTGAACACTGAAGCTTTCTTT. It specifies CASSLRTVNTEAFF.

V and J are TRBV15 and TRBJ2-5; TRBD1 matches 10 bases. V dropped 0 bases and J dropped 4; count of bases not matched to a gene: 14. The germline V gene encodes CDR1 LNHNV and CDR2 YYDKDF (reference sequence). This CDR3 has 19 amino acids. CDR3 residues: CATSRDHLGTGVLRETQYF. DNA of the CDR3: TGTGCCACCAGCAGAGATCATCTTGGGACAGGGGTACTAAGAGAGACCCAGTACTTC. Variable domain in full (rest from reference TRBV15 and TRBJ2-5): DAMVIQNPRYQVTQFGKPVTLSCSQTLNHNVMYWYQQKSSQAPKLLFHYYDKDFNNEADTPDNFQSRRPNTSFCFLDIRSPGLGDTAMYLCATSRDHLGTGVLRETQYFGPGTRLLVL.

V gene TRBV29-1 combines with J gene TRBJ2-5, with a weak D call TRBD1 (6 bases). CDR1 is SQVTM, CDR2 ANQGSEA, per germline. Trimming removed 5 bases at V and 2 bases at J, with 18 bases between. The CDR3 runs to 15 residues. CDR3 bases: TGCAGCGTTCAAGGACAGCCTAAGACTCAAGAGACCCAGTACTTC. The encoded protein is CSVQGQPKTQETQYF.

V usage is TRBV7-6 and J usage is TRBJ2-5; D gene ambiguous. The V end lost 5 bases, the J end lost 4 bases, and 17 bases lay between the germline ends. This CDR3 spans 15 amino acids. Germline lookup yields CDR1 SGHVS and CDR2 FNYEAQ. For the CDR3, the DNA is TGTGCCAGCAGCGCGTCAAATGGGCTGGTAGAGACCCAGTACTTC. This codes for CASSASNGLVETQYF. The full variable domain, completed using reference TRBV7-6 and TRBJ2-5, is GAGVSQSPRYKVTKRGQDVALRCDPISGHVSLYWYRQALGQGPEFLTYFNYEAQQDKSGLPNDRFSAERPEGSISTLTIQRTEQRDSAMYRCASSASNGLVETQYFGPGTRLLVL.